These 29 T cell receptor beta chains share one sample of origin, sequenced in a study of shared clonotypes between healthy human individuals. Generated by immunoSEQ multiplex PCR, the TCRdb table keeps only in-frame clones and is missing some. Here the sample spans roughly 1.4 million clones, about 98.5% being singletons. The sequencing input was naive CD4+ T cells sorted from blood. Subset meaning: CD45RA+ positively selected. Receptor source: a man aged 25-40 years in good health.

With regard to this clone: The junction differs from germline at one of its ends, possibly a read error. V usage is TRBV7-7 and J usage is TRBJ2-3; 7 bases fit TRBD2. The CDR3 length is 15 residues. Germline V gene sequence: CDR1 SSHAT, CDR2 FNYEAQ (reference sequence). CDR3 nucleotide sequence: TGTGCTAGCAGTCCCCTGACGCGGGGGAGAGATACGCAGTATTTT. It encodes CASSPLTRGRDTQYF.

V usage is TRBV7-2 and J usage is TRBJ2-7; D unresolved. Germline-derived CDR1 and CDR2 are SGHTA and FQGNSA. The CDR3 contains 16 residues. With 2 bases removed from V and 0 bases from J, the gap between germline ends came to 14 bases. CDR3 protein: CASSLRAGFHSYEQYF. The CDR3 nucleotides read TGTGCCAGCAGCTTAAGGGCAGGTTTTCACTCCTACGAGCAGTACTTC.

The chain links TRBV19 to TRBJ2-1; D ambiguous. The CDR3 consists of 15 residues. Germline CDR1 LNHDA, CDR2 SQIVND (reference sequence). V lost 5 bases to trimming and J lost 0 bases, with 11 bases between them. CDR3 residues: CASSPQKSSYNEQFF. CDR3 coding DNA: TGTGCCAGTAGTCCCCAGAAGAGCTCCTACAATGAGCAGTTCTTC.

The gene calls are TRBV9 and TRBJ2-1, with 14 bases fitting TRBD2. V shed 3 bases and J 3 bases; nucleotides not matched to a gene: 2. The CDR3 spans 16 residues. The germline V gene encodes CDR1 SGDLS and CDR2 YYNGEE. In nucleotides, the CDR3 is TGTGCCAGCAGCGCCGGGACTAGCGGGAGCTACAATGAGCAGTTCTTC. It specifies CASSAGTSGSYNEQFF.

Only one count was recorded for this clone. The rearrangement uses TRBV28 and TRBJ1-5; tentatively, D is TRBD1 (6 bases). The germline V and J ends were trimmed by 3 bases and 2 bases, with 11 bases remaining between them. Germline loops: CDR1 MDHEN, CDR2 SYDVKM. This CDR3 contains 15 residues. CDR3 DNA sequence: TGTGCCAGCAGTTTGACTGGGGGCCGCAATCAGCCCCAGCATTTT. Translation gives CASSLTGGRNQPQHF.

The CDR3 DNA reads TGTGCCAGCAGTCAGCCCGGTGCCTTTTACAATGAGCAGTTCTTC. Translation gives CASSQPGAFYNEQFF. This sequence joins TRBV25-1 and TRBJ2-1; D is unclear. Trimming removed 5 bases from V and 4 bases from J, with 15 bases in between. In germline, CDR1 is MGHDK, CDR2 SYGVNS. CDR3 length: 15 amino acids.

CDR3 region: CASSLEVAGAYEQYF. As DNA, the CDR3 is TGTGCCAGCAGCTTAGAAGTAGCGGGTGCCTACGAGCAGTACTTC. The J gene is TRBJ2-7, the V gene TRBV11-2, with 7 bases that match TRBD2. In germline, CDR1 is SGHAT, CDR2 FQNNGV. This CDR3 spans 15 amino acids. V was clipped by 0 bases and J by 2 bases; unmatched bases: 4.

This clone was recorded only once. The V gene is TRBV6-1, the J gene TRBJ2-4, with TRBD2 matching over 11 bases. The germline V gene has CDR1 MNHNS and CDR2 SASEGT. Trimming at V came to 1 base and at J to 10 bases, leaving 3 bases not matched to a gene. This CDR3 has 14 residues. The CDR3 is CASSEGLAGGIQYF. Written as DNA, the CDR3 is TGTGCCAGCAGTGAAGGCCTAGCGGGAGGAATTCAGTACTTC.

This clone was observed a single time. The chain carries TRBV4-2 and TRBJ2-6, with D possibly matching TRBD2 (6 bases). Deletions cut 0 bases from V and 0 bases from J, with 15 bases between. The CDR3 sequence is 19 residues long. Germline V CDR1 and CDR2: LGHNA, YNFKEQ. This CDR3 is CASSQDLVRGDSGANVLTF. CDR3 nucleotide sequence: TGTGCCAGCAGCCAAGATTTGGTGCGGGGCGACTCTGGGGCCAACGTCCTGACTTTC.

V usage is TRBV5-1 and J usage is TRBJ1-1, with D maybe TRBD1 (6 bases). Germline lookup yields CDR1 SGHRS and CDR2 YFSETQ. The V gene lost 0 bases and the J gene lost 4 bases, with 13 bases spanning the gap. The CDR3 is made up of 15 amino acids. CDR3 nucleotide sequence: TGCGCCAGCAGCTTGGCATCCAGGGGCGGCACTGAAGCTTTCTTT. Translating it yields CASSLASRGGTEAFF.

The chain uses TRBV6-1 and TRBJ2-7; 10 bases are shared with TRBD1. CDR3 size: 15 residues. Unmatched junction bases numbered 9, after V lost 4 bases and J lost 6 bases. Looked up from germline, CDR1 is MNHNS and CDR2 is SASEGT. CDR3 nucleotides: TGTGCCAGCAGTGGGCCGGGACAGGGGACCCTCGAGCAGTACTTC. This gives the protein CASSGPGQGTLEQYF.

This chain uses TRBV7-2 with TRBJ1-4, with D uncertain. V lost 1 base and J lost 5, with 11 bases in between. Germline V gene data show CDR1 as SGHTA and CDR2 as FQGNSA. This CDR3 is 15 amino acids long. CDR3 in amino acids: CASSLVTDPNEKLFF. The CDR3 region has the DNA TGTGCCAGCAGCTTAGTAACGGATCCAAATGAAAAACTGTTTTTT.

This sequence joins TRBV27 and TRBJ2-7; 10 nucleotides agree with TRBD1. The trim removed 5 bases at V and 3 bases at J, leaving 10 bases unmatched. The CDR3 extends over 16 amino acids. Germline CDR1 is MNHEY and CDR2 is SMNVEV (reference sequence). In nucleotides, the CDR3 is TGTGCCAGCAGTCTATTGGACAGGGGGACCGTCTACGAGCAGTACTTC. Translation gives CASSLLDRGTVYEQYF.

This clone occurred once. The chain is built from TRBV21-1 and TRBJ2-3; no DNA check was done on the table's D call, TRBD2. TRBV21-1 is a pseudogene segment. The CDR3 has 14 residues. CDR3 region: CASSNLPGTDTQYF. CDR3 nucleotide sequence: TGTGCCAGCAGCAATCTCCCCGGGACAGATACGCAGTATTTT.

J is TRBJ1-1 and V is TRBV19; D gene ambiguous. Germline CDR1 LNHDA, CDR2 SQIVND (reference sequence). The CDR3 is 13 residues long. With 5 bases removed from V and 11 bases from J, the gap between germline ends came to 18 bases. The CDR3 is CASSPVQRFEAFF. In DNA form, the CDR3 reads TGTGCCAGTAGTCCTGTACAGCGTTTTGAGGCTTTCTTT.

Worth noting for this clone: Other DNA sequences in this sample translate to the same CDR3. The CDR3 protein is CSVSGRATDTQYF. Here the CDR3 DNA reads TGCAGCGTTAGCGGGAGGGCAACAGATACGCAGTATTTT. The chain carries TRBV29-1 and TRBJ2-3, with 10 bases matching TRBD2. There are 13 residues in the CDR3. Germline CDR1 reads SQVTM; CDR2 reads ANQGSEA. V dropped 5 bases and J dropped 3; count of bases not matched to a gene: 2.

This chain links TRBV14 with TRBJ2-5; D is possibly TRBD1 or TRBD2 (6 bases each). The V gene's germline CDR1 is SGHDN and CDR2 FVKESK. The CDR3 has 15 amino acids. The V end was cut by 6 bases, the J end by 2 bases, with 16 bases between. CDR3 protein: CASSAGHYAQETQYF. The CDR3 nucleotides read TGTGCCAGCAGTGCGGGACACTATGCGCAAGAGACCCAGTACTTC.

The rearrangement joins TRBV25-1 to TRBJ1-4, with a weak D call TRBD1 (5 bases). Trimming pared 5 bases from V and 5 bases from J, leaving 12 bases between. CDR1 MGHDK and CDR2 SYGVNS come from the germline V gene. This CDR3 is built from 14 residues. CDR3 sequence (DNA): TGTGCCAGCAGTAACATGCGGGGGAATGAAAAACTGTTTTTT. Translated, it gives CASSNMRGNEKLFF. Drawing the rest from reference TRBV25-1 and TRBJ1-4, the complete variable domain is EADIYQTPRYLVIGTGKKITLECSQTMGHDKMYWYQQDPGMELHLIHYSYGVNSTEKGDLSSESTVSRIRTEHFPLTLESARPSHTSQYLCASSNMRGNEKLFFGSGTQLSVL.

This chain joins TRBV7-3 and TRBJ1-4; TRBD1 matches 7 bases. This CDR3 has 16 amino acids. The V and J ends lost 3 bases and 8 bases, in that order; junction bases with no gene match: 12. Germline V CDR1 and CDR2: SGHTA, FQGTGA. This chain's CDR3 is CASSFRMGQIVEKLFF. CDR3 sequence (DNA): TGTGCCAGCAGCTTCCGCATGGGACAGATTGTGGAAAAACTGTTTTTT.

This chain uses TRBV7-2 with TRBJ2-3; D unresolved. Germline lookup yields CDR1 SGHTA and CDR2 FQGNSA. CDR3 length: 13 amino acids. V gave up 1 base and J gave up 5 bases, with 7 bases separating them. The CDR3 spells CASSLELEDTQYF. For the CDR3, the DNA is TGTGCCAGCAGCTTAGAGTTGGAAGATACGCAGTATTTT.

Concerning this clone itself: The sample contains more than one DNA sequence encoding this CDR3. The chain links TRBV29-1 to TRBJ2-1; 10 bases match TRBD2. Germline values: CDR1 SQVTM, CDR2 ANQGSEA. The CDR3 spans 14 residues. V lost 3 bases, J lost 4 bases, and 3 bases stayed unmatched. This CDR3 is CSVDTSGTYNEQFF. The CDR3, as DNA: TGCAGCGTTGATACTAGCGGGACTTACAATGAGCAGTTCTTC.

The chain combines TRBV10-3 with TRBJ2-1; 8 bases fit TRBD2. The CDR3 is 14 amino acids. Losses at the gene ends were 7 bases for V and 7 bases for J; bases not matched to a gene: 9. Germline V gives CDR1 ENHRY, CDR2 SYGVKD. CDR3 coding DNA: TGTGCCATCAAAAATTCAGCGGGAGAGAATGAGCAGTTCTTC. It translates to CAIKNSAGENEQFF.

The J gene is TRBJ2-2, the V gene TRBV25-1, with a possible D match to TRBD1 (5 bases). CDR3 length equals 15 residues. CDR1 is MGHDK and CDR2 is SYGVNS in the germline V gene. V was pared by 3 bases and J by 2 bases, with 10 bases between. CDR3 sequence: CASSDGRTNTGELFF. The CDR3 DNA is TGTGCCAGCAGTGATGGACGGACAAACACCGGGGAGCTGTTTTTT.

The chain has TRBV25-1 and TRBJ2-1; TRBD2 matches at 12 bases. Per the germline V gene, CDR1 is MGHDK and CDR2 is SYGVNS. The CDR3 runs 15 residues. J gave up 5 bases and V 6 bases, and 5 bases lay outside the gene matches. DNA of the CDR3: TGTGCCAGCAGGGCAAGACTAGCGGGGGACAATGAGCAGTTCTTC. Its protein is CASRARLAGDNEQFF.

The chain is built from TRBV28 and TRBJ1-3, with 8 bases matching TRBD1. The CDR3 is 15 residues long. Germline values: CDR1 MDHEN, CDR2 SYDVKM. V lost 6 bases to trimming and J lost 3 bases; unmatched junction nucleotides: 7. CDR3 residues: CASSRRGLGGNTIYF. CDR3 DNA: TGTGCCAGCAGCCGCAGGGGGCTCGGTGGAAACACCATATATTTT. The whole variable domain, remainder taken from reference TRBV28 and TRBJ1-3, is DVKVTQSSRYLVKRTGEKVFLECVQDMDHENMFWYRQDPGLGLRLIYFSYDVKMKEKGDIPEGYSVSREKKERFSLILESASTNQTSMYLCASSRRGLGGNTIYFGEGSWLTVV.

This chain joins TRBV5-1 and TRBJ2-4; D is unresolved. This CDR3 is 15 amino acids long. Trimming pared 4 bases from V and 0 bases from J, leaving 11 bases between. The germline CDR1 and CDR2 sequences are SGHRS and YFSETQ. DNA of the CDR3: TGCGCCAGCAGCATCGACAACGGAGCCAAAAACATTCAGTACTTC. Its protein is CASSIDNGAKNIQYF.

V and J are TRBV19 and TRBJ2-1; D is perhaps TRBD1 or TRBD2 (5 bases each). CDR1 LNHDA and CDR2 SQIVND come from the germline V gene (reference sequence). V shed 5 bases and J shed 7 bases, with 12 bases lying between them. The CDR3 is 13 amino acids. CDR3 sequence reads: CASSLIGGNEQFF. Written as DNA, the CDR3 is TGTGCCAGTAGTCTGATTGGGGGAAATGAGCAGTTCTTC.

V usage is TRBV6-4 and J usage is TRBJ2-7; TRBD2 agrees at 7 bases. The CDR3 extends over 17 amino acids. Losses at the gene ends were 7 bases for V and 0 bases for J; bases not matched to a gene: 15. Germline V gene data show CDR1 as MRHNA and CDR2 as SNTAGT. Here the CDR3 reads CASTLWVAGLSSYEQYF. DNA of the CDR3: TGTGCCAGCACCCTTTGGGTAGCGGGCCTGAGCTCCTACGAGCAGTACTTC.

Details on this clone: Other DNA sequences of this sample code for an identical CDR3. The V gene is TRBV5-1, the J gene TRBJ2-5, with D uncertain. The CDR3 spans 12 residues. V was shortened by 1 base and J by 5 bases, with 6 bases between the two germline ends. Germline values: CDR1 SGHRS, CDR2 YFSETQ. The CDR3 loop reads CASSLLLETQYF. In nucleotides, the CDR3 is TGCGCCAGCAGCTTGTTGCTGGAGACCCAGTACTTC.